This T cell receptor beta chain was recorded in a study of beta chain features in type 1 diabetes. The authors reverse transcribed all of the isolated RNA, so sequencing captured expressed TCRB transcripts. The table came from immunoSEQ multiplex PCR; TCRdb's copy has only in-frame clones and leaves some out. The sample contains 330,000 or so clones, around 20% of which appear only once. Study-wide results and caveats: Type 1 diabetes patients showed fewer insertions and more deletions at VDJ junctions. Overrepresentation of cells with high TCR expression could result from cDNA sequencing.

V gave up 7 bases and J gave up 2 bases; unmatched junction bases: 4. The CDR3 covers 14 residues. Germline loops: CDR1 MNHNS, CDR2 SASEGT. Concerning this clone itself: Its matching antigen is unknown.

Stem cell-like memory, regulatory, central memory and naive CD4+ cells were sorted via CD45RO/CCR7/CD25/CD127/CD95/CD27. This clonotype was sampled from a young woman in good health. The J gene is TRBJ1-5, the V gene TRBV6-1, with 8 nucleotides matching TRBD1. Material for sequencing was naive CD4+ T cells from blood. CDR3 protein: CASIETGGNQPQHF. As DNA, the CDR3 is TGTGCCAGCATAGAGACAGGGGGCAATCAGCCCCAGCATTTT.